This T cell receptor (beta chain) was found in a study of beta chain features in type 1 diabetes. Of the isolated RNA, all was reverse transcribed, and so the sequenced material was expressed TCRB transcripts. Here immunoSEQ multiplex PCR was the method, and the copy in TCRdb shows in-frame clones only, minus some. The sample has about 700,000 clones, around an eighth seen once. The V gene's germline CDR1 is SNHLY and CDR2 FYNNEI. CDR3 length: 13 residues. Trimming cost V 5 bases and J 5 bases, with 12 bases left between them. To note about this clone: Antigen: not known.

Notes on the study in general: HLA effects on TCRB rearrangement stayed unresolved here. Significant though moderate, a shortening of TCRB CDR3s appeared in all four CD4+ subsets of Type 1 diabetes patients.

The material sequenced was naive CD4+ T cells from blood. This sequence joins TRBV2 and TRBJ2-5; D gene ambiguous. This receptor was identified in a man aged 18 to 35 with type 1 diabetes. The CDR3 here is CASSPSSPETQYF. CDR3 nucleotides: TGTGCCAGCAGTCCCAGTTCTCCGGAGACCCAGTACTTC.